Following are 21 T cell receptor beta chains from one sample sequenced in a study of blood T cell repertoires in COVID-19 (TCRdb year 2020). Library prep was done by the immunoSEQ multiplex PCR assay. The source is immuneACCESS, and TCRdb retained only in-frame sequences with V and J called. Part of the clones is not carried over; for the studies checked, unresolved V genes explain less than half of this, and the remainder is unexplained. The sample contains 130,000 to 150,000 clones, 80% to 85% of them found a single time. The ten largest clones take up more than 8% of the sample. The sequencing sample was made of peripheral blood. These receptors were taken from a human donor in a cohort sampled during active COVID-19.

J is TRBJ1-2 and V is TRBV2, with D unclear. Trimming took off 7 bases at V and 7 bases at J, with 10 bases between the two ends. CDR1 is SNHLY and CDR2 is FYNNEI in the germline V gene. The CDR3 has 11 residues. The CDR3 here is CASTVGGGYTF. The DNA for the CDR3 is TGTGCCAGCACTGTTGGAGGTGGCTACACCTTC.

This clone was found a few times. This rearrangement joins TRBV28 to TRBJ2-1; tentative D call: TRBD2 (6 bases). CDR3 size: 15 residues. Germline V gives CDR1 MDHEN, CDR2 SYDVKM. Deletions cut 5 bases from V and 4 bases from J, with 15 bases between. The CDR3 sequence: CASSQRLGGYNEQFF. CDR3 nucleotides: TGTGCCAGCAGTCAGAGACTAGGAGGGTACAATGAGCAGTTCTTC.

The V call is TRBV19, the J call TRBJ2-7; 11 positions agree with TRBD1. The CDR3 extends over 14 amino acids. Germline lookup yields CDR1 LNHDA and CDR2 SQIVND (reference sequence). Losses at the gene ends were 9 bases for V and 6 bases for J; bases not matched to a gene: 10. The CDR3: CASSSDRGLSEQYF. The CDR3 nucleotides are TGTGCCAGCAGCTCGGACAGGGGGCTGAGCGAGCAGTACTTC.

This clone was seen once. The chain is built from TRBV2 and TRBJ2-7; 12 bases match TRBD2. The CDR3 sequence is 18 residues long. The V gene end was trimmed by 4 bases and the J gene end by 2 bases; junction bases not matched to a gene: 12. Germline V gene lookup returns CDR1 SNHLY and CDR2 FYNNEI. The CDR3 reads CASSGTGTTSGSPYEQYF. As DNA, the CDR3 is TGTGCCAGCAGTGGGACAGGAACGACTAGCGGGAGCCCCTACGAGCAGTACTTC.

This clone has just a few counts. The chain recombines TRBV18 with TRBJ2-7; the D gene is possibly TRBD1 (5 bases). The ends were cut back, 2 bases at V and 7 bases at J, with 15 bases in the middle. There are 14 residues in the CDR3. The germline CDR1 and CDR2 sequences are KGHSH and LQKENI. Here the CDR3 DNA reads TGTGCCAGCTCACCAGCTGGGGCCGCCGGGGAGCAGTACTTC. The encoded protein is CASSPAGAAGEQYF.

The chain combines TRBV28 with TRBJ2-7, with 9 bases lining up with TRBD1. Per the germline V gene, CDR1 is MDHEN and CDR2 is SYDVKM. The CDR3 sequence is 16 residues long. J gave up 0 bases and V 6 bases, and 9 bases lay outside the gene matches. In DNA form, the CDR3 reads TGTGCCAGCAGAACCCCTAGGGGACAGGGCTCCTACGAGCAGTACTTC. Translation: CASRTPRGQGSYEQYF.

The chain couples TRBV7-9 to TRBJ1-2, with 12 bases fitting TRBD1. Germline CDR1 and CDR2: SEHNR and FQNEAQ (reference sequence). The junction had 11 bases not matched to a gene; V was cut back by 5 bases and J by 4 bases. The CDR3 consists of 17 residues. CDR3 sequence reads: CASSTGTGGAGGYGYTF. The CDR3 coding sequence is TGTGCCAGCAGCACCGGGACAGGGGGCGCAGGTGGCTATGGCTACACCTTC.

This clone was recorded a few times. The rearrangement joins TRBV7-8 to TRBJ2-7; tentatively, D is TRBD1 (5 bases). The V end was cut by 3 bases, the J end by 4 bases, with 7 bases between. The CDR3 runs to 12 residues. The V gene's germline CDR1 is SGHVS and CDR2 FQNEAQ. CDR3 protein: CASSFQGYEQYF. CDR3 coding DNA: TGTGCCAGCAGCTTTCAGGGTTACGAGCAGTACTTC.

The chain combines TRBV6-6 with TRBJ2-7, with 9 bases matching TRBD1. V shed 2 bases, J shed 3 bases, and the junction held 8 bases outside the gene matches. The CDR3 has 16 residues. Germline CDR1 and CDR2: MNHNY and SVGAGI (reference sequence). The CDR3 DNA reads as TGTGCCAGCAGTTACCACACCGGGACAGGGAGCTACGAGCAGTACTTC. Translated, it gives CASSYHTGTGSYEQYF.

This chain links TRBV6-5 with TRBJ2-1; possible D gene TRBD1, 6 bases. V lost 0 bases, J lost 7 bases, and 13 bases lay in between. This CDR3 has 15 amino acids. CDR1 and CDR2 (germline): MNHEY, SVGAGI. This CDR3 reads CASSYSQGRANEQFF. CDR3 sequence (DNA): TGTGCCAGCAGTTACTCTCAGGGGCGAGCGAATGAGCAGTTCTTC.

The CDR3 region is CASRRGLDVGNEQFF. CDR3 bases: TGTGCCAGCAGAAGGGGACTAGACGTGGGTAATGAGCAGTTCTTC. The chain carries TRBV7-9 and TRBJ2-1; 8 bases are a match to TRBD2. Germline V lookup: CDR1 SEHNR, CDR2 FQNEAQ (reference sequence). CDR3 length equals 15 residues. The V segment lost 6 bases and the J segment 7 bases; nucleotides outside the gene matches: 11.

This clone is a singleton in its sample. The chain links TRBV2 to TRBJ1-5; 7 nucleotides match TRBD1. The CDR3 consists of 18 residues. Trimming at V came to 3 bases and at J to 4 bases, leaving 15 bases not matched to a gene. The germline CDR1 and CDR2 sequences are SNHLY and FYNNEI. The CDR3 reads CASSDERTRTGRNQPQHF. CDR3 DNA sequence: TGTGCCAGCAGTGACGAAAGGACCAGGACAGGCCGGAATCAGCCCCAGCATTTT.

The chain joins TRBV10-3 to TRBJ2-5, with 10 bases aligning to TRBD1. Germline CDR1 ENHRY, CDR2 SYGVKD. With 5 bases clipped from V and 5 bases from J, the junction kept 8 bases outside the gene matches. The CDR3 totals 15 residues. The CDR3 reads CAISSGTGAGETQYF. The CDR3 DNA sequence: TGTGCCATCAGTTCCGGGACAGGGGCTGGGGAGACCCAGTACTTC.

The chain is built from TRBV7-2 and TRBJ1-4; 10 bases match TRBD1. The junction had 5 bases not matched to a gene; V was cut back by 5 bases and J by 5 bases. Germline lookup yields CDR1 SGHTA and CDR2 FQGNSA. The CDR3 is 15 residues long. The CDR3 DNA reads TGTGCCAGCAGCCGGGCGGGACAGGGGAATGAAAAACTGTTTTTT. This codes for CASSRAGQGNEKLFF.

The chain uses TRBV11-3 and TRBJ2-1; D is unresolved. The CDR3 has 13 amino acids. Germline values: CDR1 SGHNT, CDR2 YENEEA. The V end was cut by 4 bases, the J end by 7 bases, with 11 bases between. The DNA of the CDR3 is TGTGCCAGCAGCTCCCCTCCAACAAATGAGCAGTTCTTC. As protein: CASSSPPTNEQFF.

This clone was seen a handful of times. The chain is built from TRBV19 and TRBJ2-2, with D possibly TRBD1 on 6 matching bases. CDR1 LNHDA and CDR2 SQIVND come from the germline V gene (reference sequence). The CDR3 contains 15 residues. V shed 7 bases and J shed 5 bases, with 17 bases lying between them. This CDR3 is CASTRDIYGTGELFF. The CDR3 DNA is TGTGCCAGTACCCGGGACATTTATGGAACCGGGGAGCTGTTTTTT.

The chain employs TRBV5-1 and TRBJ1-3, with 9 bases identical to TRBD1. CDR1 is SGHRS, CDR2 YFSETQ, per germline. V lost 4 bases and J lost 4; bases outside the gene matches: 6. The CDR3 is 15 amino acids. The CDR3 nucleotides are TGCGCCAGCAGCCAAGGGACAGGGACGGGAAACACCATATATTTT. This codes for CASSQGTGTGNTIYF.

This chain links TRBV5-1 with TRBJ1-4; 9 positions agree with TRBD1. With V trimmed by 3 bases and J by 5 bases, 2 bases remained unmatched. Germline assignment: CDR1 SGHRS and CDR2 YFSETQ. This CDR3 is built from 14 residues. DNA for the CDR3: TGCGCCAGCAGCTGGGACAGGGAGAATGAAAAACTGTTTTTT. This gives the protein CASSWDRENEKLFF.

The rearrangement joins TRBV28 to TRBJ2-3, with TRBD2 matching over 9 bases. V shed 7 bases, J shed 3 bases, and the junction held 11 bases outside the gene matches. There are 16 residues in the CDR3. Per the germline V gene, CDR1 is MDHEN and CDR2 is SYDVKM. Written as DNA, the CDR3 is TGTGCCAGCACCCAACAGGGGCTAGCGGGAACAGATACGCAGTATTTT. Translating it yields CASTQQGLAGTDTQYF.

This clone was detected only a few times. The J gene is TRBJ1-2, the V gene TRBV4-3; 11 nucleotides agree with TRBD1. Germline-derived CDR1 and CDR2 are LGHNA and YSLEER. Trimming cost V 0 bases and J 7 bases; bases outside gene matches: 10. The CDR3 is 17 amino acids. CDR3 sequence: CASSQDRYADRGPGYTF. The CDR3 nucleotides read TGCGCCAGCAGCCAAGATAGGTACGCGGACAGGGGGCCTGGCTACACCTTC.

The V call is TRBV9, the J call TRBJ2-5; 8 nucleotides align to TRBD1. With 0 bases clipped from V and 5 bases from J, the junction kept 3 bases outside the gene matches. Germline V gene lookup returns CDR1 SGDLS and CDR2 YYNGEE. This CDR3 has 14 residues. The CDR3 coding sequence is TGTGCCAGCAGCGTAGCAGGGGGCGGGGAGACCCAGTACTTC. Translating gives CASSVAGGGETQYF.